A single sample is the source of the 26 T cell receptor beta chains below, sequenced in a study of blood T cell repertoires in COVID-19. This table comes from immunoSEQ multiplex PCR, and its TCRdb copy is limited to in-frame clones, with some not included. Here the sample spans roughly 150,000 clones, 60% to 85% being singletons. The sequencing input was peripheral blood. These receptors came from a man aged 45-60 years with active or convalescent COVID-19.

The CDR3 DNA reads TGTGCCAGCAGCTTAGATCGGCGGGGACCAACCGGGGAGCTGTTTTTT. This encodes CASSLDRRGPTGELFF. The chain is built from TRBV7-2 and TRBJ2-2, with D maybe TRBD2 (6 bases). Trimming took off 1 base at V and 5 bases at J, with 14 bases between the two ends. The CDR3 has 16 amino acids. Germline CDR1 reads SGHTA; CDR2 reads FQGNSA.

The J gene is TRBJ2-7, the V gene TRBV5-4; D is possibly TRBD1 (5 bases). V shed 0 bases and J shed 6 bases, with 10 bases lying between them. Germline V gene sequence: CDR1 SGHNT, CDR2 YYREEE (reference sequence). This CDR3 contains 13 residues. The CDR3 nucleotides are TGTGCCAGCAGCTTGGCCCAGGGTAGCGAGCAGTACTTC. Translation gives CASSLAQGSEQYF. The whole variable domain, remainder taken from reference TRBV5-4 and TRBJ2-7, is ETGVTQSPTHLIKTRGQQVTLRCSSQSGHNTVSWYQQALGQGPQFIFQYYREEENGRGNFPPRFSGLQFPNYSSELNVNALELDDSALYLCASSLAQGSEQYFGPGTRLTVT.

V gene TRBV5-1 combines with J gene TRBJ1-6; 8 positions match TRBD1. V lost 4 bases to trimming and J lost 8 bases; unmatched junction nucleotides: 8. This CDR3 region has 15 residues. Looked up from germline, CDR1 is SGHRS and CDR2 is YFSETQ. CDR3 DNA: TGCGCCAGCAGCCTAGAGACAGGGGTGGATTCACCCCTCCACTTT. It encodes CASSLETGVDSPLHF.

This sequence joins TRBV15 and TRBJ2-7, with 7 bases aligning to TRBD2. V was clipped by 0 bases and J by 4 bases; unmatched bases: 6. This CDR3 is 15 amino acids long. In germline, CDR1 is LNHNV, CDR2 YYDKDF (reference sequence). CDR3 DNA: TGTGCCACCAGCAGAGATCCGGGGGGTGGGTACGAGCAGTACTTC. Amino acids: CATSRDPGGGYEQYF. The whole variable domain, filled in from reference TRBV15 and TRBJ2-7, reads DAMVIQNPRYQVTQFGKPVTLSCSQTLNHNVMYWYQQKSSQAPKLLFHYYDKDFNNEADTPDNFQSRRPNTSFCFLDIRSPGLGDTAMYLCATSRDPGGGYEQYFGPGTRLTVT.

This clone was counted only a few times. The chain links TRBV5-4 to TRBJ2-7; D is unclear. Trimming removed 5 bases at V and 10 bases at J, with 16 bases between. The CDR3 loop spans 12 amino acids. CDR1 and CDR2 (germline): SGHNT, YYREEE (reference sequence). CDR3 sequence: CASSDERWLQYF. CDR3 DNA sequence: TGTGCCAGCAGTGACGAGAGGTGGTTACAGTACTTC. The full variable domain, rest sourced from reference TRBV5-4 and TRBJ2-7, is ETGVTQSPTHLIKTRGQQVTLRCSSQSGHNTVSWYQQALGQGPQFIFQYYREEENGRGNFPPRFSGLQFPNYSSELNVNALELDDSALYLCASSDERWLQYFGPGTRLTVT.

The chain recombines TRBV28 with TRBJ2-5; TRBD1 agrees at 10 bases. This CDR3 is 15 amino acids long. Germline CDR1 MDHEN, CDR2 SYDVKM. J gave up 4 bases and V 3 bases, and 5 bases lay outside the gene matches. In DNA, the CDR3 is TGTGCCAGCAGTTTGGTGGACAGGGGGGCAGAGACCCAGTACTTC. This sequence encodes CASSLVDRGAETQYF.

J is TRBJ1-1 and V is TRBV19; possibly TRBD1 for D (6 bases). The CDR3 has 14 amino acids. CDR1 is LNHDA, CDR2 SQIVND, per germline (reference sequence). Deletions cut 5 bases from V and 5 bases from J, with 15 bases between. CDR3: CASSYRAPRTEAFF. In nucleotides, the CDR3 is TGTGCCAGTAGTTACAGGGCCCCGAGGACTGAAGCTTTCTTT.

This chain links TRBV13 with TRBJ2-1; 9 bases are shared with TRBD2. The length of the CDR3 is 14 residues. V lost 5 bases, J lost 4 bases, and 3 bases stayed unmatched. Germline V gives CDR1 PRHDT, CDR2 FYEKMQ (reference sequence). CDR3 sequence reads: CASSRGLAYNEQFF. In DNA form, the CDR3 reads TGTGCCAGCAGCCGGGGACTAGCTTACAATGAGCAGTTCTTC.

J is TRBJ2-3 and V is TRBV5-4; 10 bases line up with TRBD2. The germline gives CDR1 SGHNT, CDR2 YYREEE (reference sequence). The length of the CDR3 is 15 residues. With V trimmed by 2 bases and J by 2 bases, 2 bases remained unmatched. The CDR3, as DNA: TGTGCCAGCAGCTTCCTAGCGGGAGACACAGATACGCAGTATTTT. Amino acids: CASSFLAGDTDTQYF.

This chain joins TRBV9 and TRBJ2-5, with D perhaps TRBD2 (5 bases). The germline CDR1 and CDR2 sequences are SGDLS and YYNGEE. The CDR3 spans 15 residues. With 0 bases removed from V and 5 bases from J, the gap between germline ends came to 14 bases. CDR3 coding DNA: TGTGCCAGCAGCGTAGCTTCGGGGTACGGGGAGACCCAGTACTTC. Translation: CASSVASGYGETQYF.

The chain uses TRBV7-2 and TRBJ1-1; weak D call: TRBD1 (6 bases). Germline V lookup: CDR1 SGHTA, CDR2 FQGNSA. V was pared by 5 bases and J by 6 bases, with 16 bases between. This CDR3 has 14 residues. CDR3 bases: TGTGCCAGCAGCATACAGGGTTCACGGGCTGAAGCTTTCTTT. It yields the protein CASSIQGSRAEAFF. Supplemented by reference TRBV7-2 and TRBJ1-1, the full variable domain reads GAGVSQSPSNKVTEKGKDVELRCDPISGHTALYWYRQSLGQGLEFLIYFQGNSAPDKSGLPSDRFSAERTGGSVSTLTIQRTQQEDSAVYLCASSIQGSRAEAFFGQGTRLTVV.

The CDR3 DNA follows: TGTGCCAGCAGGGAGGACAGGGCCATAGATACGCAGTATTTT. Translated, it gives CASREDRAIDTQYF. V gene TRBV2 combines with J gene TRBJ2-3; 8 bases are a match to TRBD1. V lost 6 bases to trimming and J lost 5 bases; unmatched junction nucleotides: 7. CDR3 length: 14 residues. Germline values: CDR1 SNHLY, CDR2 FYNNEI.

V gene TRBV2 combines with J gene TRBJ2-7, with a weak D call TRBD2 (5 bases). CDR3 size: 16 residues. Trimming left V 4 bases short and J 3 bases short, with 19 bases between. Germline CDR1 and CDR2: SNHLY and FYNNEI. The CDR3 DNA follows: TGTGCCAGCAGTGCAGTCGGGGTGCCGGGAAACTACGAGCAGTACTTC. As protein: CASSAVGVPGNYEQYF. The full variable domain, completed using reference TRBV2 and TRBJ2-7, is EPEVTQTPSHQVTQMGQEVILRCVPISNHLYFYWYRQILGQKVEFLVSFYNNEISEKSEIFDDQFSVERPDGSNFTLKIRSTKLEDSAMYFCASSAVGVPGNYEQYFGPGTRLTVT.

This sequence joins TRBV13 and TRBJ1-1; D unclear. Germline V gives CDR1 PRHDT, CDR2 FYEKMQ (reference sequence). The V end was cut by 2 bases, the J end by 1 base, with 5 bases between. The CDR3 contains 13 residues. CDR3 region: CASSLSRNTEAFF. Here the CDR3 DNA reads TGTGCCAGCAGCTTATCCAGGAACACTGAAGCTTTCTTT.

The chain recombines TRBV27 with TRBJ2-2, with TRBD2 matching over 14 bases. V trimming: 1 base; J trimming: 2 bases; junction bases outside the gene matches: 3. The CDR3 is 18 residues long. Germline CDR1 is MNHEY and CDR2 is SMNVEV (reference sequence). The CDR3, as DNA: TGTGCCAGCAGTTTATTCGGACTAGCGGGAGGCAACACCGGGGAGCTGTTTTTT. It is translated as CASSLFGLAGGNTGELFF.

The chain couples TRBV6-6 to TRBJ2-3, with D possibly being TRBD2 (6 bases). There are 16 residues in the CDR3. Germline V gene sequence: CDR1 MNHNY, CDR2 SVGAGI (reference sequence). V was clipped by 5 bases and J by 4 bases, with 19 bases between them. Here the CDR3 DNA reads TGTGCCAGCAGTACATCCCAGGCGGGATCCTCAGATACGCAGTATTTT. Its protein product is CASSTSQAGSSDTQYF.

The chain is built from TRBV10-3 and TRBJ2-2; D gene unclear. V was pared by 2 bases and J by 6 bases, with 16 bases between. The CDR3 length is 16 residues. The germline CDR1 and CDR2 sequences are ENHRY and SYGVKD. CDR3 loop: CAISEVGGTMAGELFF. The CDR3 DNA reads TGTGCCATCAGTGAGGTCGGCGGTACAATGGCCGGGGAGCTGTTTTTT.

The chain joins TRBV6-1 to TRBJ1-4, with TRBD1 matching over 10 bases. J gave up 7 bases and V 3 bases, and 5 bases lay outside the gene matches. This CDR3 has 15 amino acids. The germline CDR1 and CDR2 sequences are MNHNS and SASEGT. CDR3 nucleotide sequence: TGTGCCAGCAGTGATCCGACAGGGGGCACTGAAAAACTGTTTTTT. It is translated as CASSDPTGGTEKLFF.

This clone has a handful of counts. This sequence joins TRBV3-1 (or the pseudogene TRBV3-2) and TRBJ2-2, with a weak D call TRBD2 (6 bases). The length of the CDR3 is 14 residues. V was shortened by 5 bases and J by 4 bases, with 11 bases between the two germline ends. Looked up from germline, CDR1 is LGHDT and CDR2 is YNNKEL (reference sequence). The CDR3 DNA reads TGTGCCAGCAGCGTCCGCGGGACCACCGGGGAGCTGTTTTTT. It specifies CASSVRGTTGELFF.

The chain combines TRBV7-2 with TRBJ2-1; 8 bases fit TRBD2. The ends lost 4 bases at V and 5 bases at J; junction bases unmatched: 4. Germline V CDR1 and CDR2: SGHTA, FQGNSA. The CDR3 consists of 14 residues. The CDR3 loop is CASSYWTSNNEQFF. The CDR3 DNA is TGTGCCAGCAGCTACTGGACTAGCAACAATGAGCAGTTCTTC.

The gene calls are TRBV5-4 and TRBJ2-3, with D possibly matching TRBD2 (5 bases). Germline V lookup: CDR1 SGHNT, CDR2 YYREEE (reference sequence). V was trimmed by 0 bases and J by 2 bases, leaving 7 bases between them. This CDR3 region has 14 residues. CDR3 nucleotide sequence: TGTGCCAGCAGCTTGGGGGGAGTCACAGATACGCAGTATTTT. It codes for CASSLGGVTDTQYF.

The chain combines TRBV3-1 (or the pseudogene TRBV3-2) with TRBJ1-1; tentatively, D is TRBD1 (5 bases). Per the germline V gene, CDR1 is LGHDT and CDR2 is YNNKEL (reference sequence). Trimming pared 4 bases from V and 2 bases from J, leaving 14 bases between. This CDR3 is 15 amino acids long. The CDR3, as DNA: TGTGCCAGCAGCCCTTCGGGACTTCCAAACACTGAAGCTTTCTTT. As protein: CASSPSGLPNTEAFF.

This clone was counted between two and nine times. V and J are TRBV28 and TRBJ2-7, with 8 nucleotides matching TRBD1. This CDR3 region has 16 residues. J was trimmed by 2 bases and V by 3 bases; bases with no gene match: 9. CDR1 MDHEN and CDR2 SYDVKM come from the germline V gene. The CDR3 protein is CASSFPYRGSAYEQYF. CDR3 sequence (DNA): TGTGCCAGCAGTTTCCCCTACAGGGGGAGTGCCTACGAGCAGTACTTC.

The V and J genes are TRBV6-5 and TRBJ1-6; 9 bases fit TRBD1. CDR1 and CDR2 from the germline V gene are MNHEY and SVGAGI. This CDR3 spans 14 amino acids. Trimming at V came to 5 bases and at J to 10 bases, leaving 6 bases not matched to a gene. CDR3 in DNA: TGTGCCAGCAGTACTGGACAGGGGAGATCACCCCTCCACTTT. Protein product: CASSTGQGRSPLHF.

The V call is TRBV9, the J call TRBJ2-7, with 7 bases aligning to TRBD2. The CDR3 totals 15 residues. The germline V gene encodes CDR1 SGDLS and CDR2 YYNGEE. V shed 0 bases and J 2 bases; nucleotides not matched to a gene: 5. CDR3 DNA: TGTGCCAGCAGCGTAGAGGTAGCGGGCCCCTACGAGCAGTACTTC. Protein product: CASSVEVAGPYEQYF.

This chain uses TRBV27 with TRBJ2-3, with 8 positions matching TRBD1. The CDR3 covers 15 residues. Trimming cost V 7 bases and J 3 bases; bases outside gene matches: 9. CDR1 MNHEY and CDR2 SMNVEV come from the germline V gene (reference sequence). The CDR3, as DNA: TGTGCCAGCAACCTCAGGGGGCGGAGGACAGATACGCAGTATTTT. Protein sequence: CASNLRGRRTDTQYF.